The 31 T cell receptor beta chains presented below share a single source sample, sequenced in a study of shared clonotypes between healthy human individuals. The method was immunoSEQ multiplex PCR; TCRdb's version includes in-frame clones alone and lacks a portion of them. The repertoire includes around 430,000 clones, 70% to 80% of them detected once, and 13% sits in the top ten. Source material: PBMCs. These TCRs come from a woman in her 40s in good health. Some clones in this sample may be carry-over from other donors' samples.

V usage is TRBV25-1 and J usage is TRBJ1-3; 10 nucleotides line up with TRBD2. The tail of the sequence fits TRBJ2-2 better, so the J call may be wrong. CDR1 is MGHDK, CDR2 SYGVNS, per germline. The CDR3 runs 14 residues. The CDR3 here is CASSSGRDTGELFF. The CDR3, as DNA: TGTGCCAGCAGTAGCGGGAGGGACACCGGGGAGCTGTTTTTT.

The V and J genes are TRBV7-8 and TRBJ1-2; TRBD1 aligns across 8 bases. CDR1 and CDR2 (germline): SGHVS, FQNEAQ. V was clipped by 5 bases and J by 6 bases; unmatched bases: 17. There are 17 residues in the CDR3. The CDR3 sequence: CASSPSTGAYLGDGYTF. In nucleotides, the CDR3 is TGTGCCAGCAGCCCTTCGACAGGGGCCTATTTGGGTGATGGCTACACCTTC.

V usage is TRBV6-1 and J usage is TRBJ2-7; 7 nucleotides match TRBD1. The CDR3 contains 13 residues. The germline V gene encodes CDR1 MNHNS and CDR2 SASEGT. V gave up 3 bases and J gave up 7 bases; unmatched junction bases: 6. CDR3 in DNA: TGTGCCAGCAGTGAGGACAGGCTGGGGGAGCAGTACTTC. Translating it yields CASSEDRLGEQYF.

This clone has ten or more counts. Mismatch with germline at one junction end may stem from a read error. This sequence joins TRBV7-6 and TRBJ2-5, with TRBD2 matching over 7 bases. The CDR3 covers 14 residues. Per germline, CDR1 SGHVS and CDR2 FNYEAQ. In nucleotides, the CDR3 is TGTGCCAGCACCTTAGGGGCGGGGGAAGAGACCCAGTACTTC. This translates into CASTLGAGEETQYF.

This clone was recorded once. The V gene is TRBV4-2, the J gene TRBJ2-3; TRBD2 matches 7 bases. V trimming: 5 bases; J trimming: 1 base; junction bases outside the gene matches: 12. CDR1 is LGHNA and CDR2 is YNFKEQ in the germline V gene. The CDR3 spans 17 residues. The CDR3 DNA sequence: TGTGCCAGCAGCAGGAGGGAGGGCCGAGCGGGCACAGATACGCAGTATTTT. The encoded protein is CASSRREGRAGTDTQYF.

The chain recombines TRBV10-3 with TRBJ2-2; 9 bases agree with TRBD2. Per the germline V gene, CDR1 is ENHRY and CDR2 is SYGVKD. The V gene end was trimmed by 8 bases and the J gene end by 0 bases; junction bases not matched to a gene: 16. The CDR3 is made up of 19 amino acids. CDR3 coding DNA: TGTGCCATCCAAACCACCGGCGGTAGCGGGAGTTCGAACACCGGGGAGCTGTTTTTT. Protein product: CAIQTTGGSGSSNTGELFF.

With respect to this clone: Other DNA sequences of this sample code for an identical CDR3. V gene TRBV28 combines with J gene TRBJ1-2; no firm D call. Trimming shortened V by 3 bases and J by 2 bases, and 10 bases separated the two germline ends. Germline CDR1 MDHEN, CDR2 SYDVKM. The CDR3 consists of 14 residues. The CDR3 region has the DNA TGTGCCAGCAGTTTTGGGCAGGCAAACTATGGCTACACCTTC. It encodes CASSFGQANYGYTF.

The V call is TRBV7-9, the J call TRBJ2-1; 8 nucleotides agree with TRBD1. Germline assignment: CDR1 SEHNR and CDR2 FQNEAQ (reference sequence). The J segment lost 9 bases and the V segment lost 5 bases, leaving 6 bases of the junction unmatched. CDR3 length: 13 amino acids. The CDR3 protein is CASSLTGDLEQFF. The CDR3, as DNA: TGTGCCAGCAGCCTGACAGGGGATCTTGAGCAGTTCTTC.

This chain connects TRBV7-3 to TRBJ2-3; TRBD2 matches 11 bases. With V trimmed by 6 bases and J by 2 bases, 4 bases remained unmatched. The CDR3 loop spans 15 amino acids. Germline loops: CDR1 SGHTA, CDR2 FQGTGA. CDR3 protein: CASSLAGGPTDTQYF. Written as DNA, the CDR3 is TGTGCCAGCAGTTTAGCGGGAGGGCCCACAGATACGCAGTATTTT.

This clone was found once. The chain joins TRBV2 to TRBJ2-7, with D possibly TRBD1 on 5 matching bases. Looked up from germline, CDR1 is SNHLY and CDR2 is FYNNEI. The germline V and J ends were trimmed by 8 bases and 5 bases, with 10 bases remaining between them. The CDR3 totals 11 residues. As DNA, the CDR3 is TGTGCCAGCCAGATAGGGGACGAGCAGTACTTC. The encoded protein is CASQIGDEQYF.

The chain uses TRBV28 and TRBJ2-2; D uncertain. The CDR3 has 11 amino acids. Deletions cut 7 bases from V and 3 bases from J, with 3 bases between. CDR1 MDHEN and CDR2 SYDVKM come from the germline V gene. The DNA of the CDR3 is TGTGCCAGCACCGACACCGGGGAGCTGTTTTTT. Translated, it gives CASTDTGELFF. Variable domain in full (rest from reference TRBV28 and TRBJ2-2): DVKVTQSSRYLVKRTGEKVFLECVQDMDHENMFWYRQDPGLGLRLIYFSYDVKMKEKGDIPEGYSVSREKKERFSLILESASTNQTSMYLCASTDTGELFFGEGSRLTVL.

This clone was observed a single time. Here the CDR3 DNA reads TGTGCCAGCAGCTTGGAAGGCAGCGGGAGGGCCGGCACAGATACGCAGTATTTT. As protein: CASSLEGSGRAGTDTQYF. V usage is TRBV5-6 and J usage is TRBJ2-3, with TRBD2 matching over 10 bases. Trimming took 0 bases from V and 1 from J; bases not matched to a gene: 8. The CDR3 runs to 18 residues. Germline assignment: CDR1 SGHDT and CDR2 YYEEEE.

This chain links TRBV4-1 with TRBJ2-7; possibly TRBD2 for D (6 bases). The CDR3 length is 16 residues. CDR1 is MGHRA and CDR2 is YSYEKL in the germline V gene. Trimming stripped 0 bases from V and 6 bases from J, with 18 bases between. CDR3: CASSQDAGSFSGEQYF. CDR3 DNA sequence: TGCGCCAGCAGCCAAGACGCCGGGAGCTTTTCGGGCGAGCAGTACTTC.

The gene calls are TRBV4-1 and TRBJ1-4; 7 bases agree with TRBD1. The V and J ends lost 0 bases and 3 bases, in that order; junction bases with no gene match: 7. Germline values: CDR1 MGHRA, CDR2 YSYEKL. The CDR3 sequence is 17 residues long. In nucleotides, the CDR3 is TGCGCCAGCAGCCAAGATCTCCGCAGGGGGGCTAATGAAAAACTGTTTTTT. Residues: CASSQDLRRGANEKLFF.

This chain connects TRBV6-1 to TRBJ1-5, with a tentative D call TRBD1 (6 bases). Trimming took 6 bases from V and 0 from J, leaving 12 bases between them. Germline-derived CDR1 and CDR2 are MNHNS and SASEGT. The CDR3 sequence is 15 residues long. The CDR3 DNA reads TGTGCCAGCAGGGCCGACAGGCGTAGCAATCAGCCCCAGCATTTT. It codes for CASRADRRSNQPQHF.

The rearrangement joins TRBV5-1 to TRBJ2-5; 9 bases map to TRBD2. The CDR3 length is 16 residues. J gave up 1 base and V 1 base, and 5 bases lay outside the gene matches. Germline values: CDR1 SGHRS, CDR2 YFSETQ. DNA for the CDR3: TGCGCCAGCAGCTTGAGGTCTAGCGGGACCCAAGAGACCCAGTACTTC. Encoded protein: CASSLRSSGTQETQYF.

The chain joins TRBV7-9 to TRBJ2-1, with D uncertain. CDR1 and CDR2 (germline): SEHNR, FQNEAQ (reference sequence). V was cut by 3 bases and J by 10 bases, with 10 bases left in between. This CDR3 has 12 amino acids. CDR3 residues: CASSFSLGEQFF. The CDR3 nucleotides read TGTGCCAGCAGCTTTAGCTTGGGGGAGCAGTTCTTC. Looking up the rest from reference TRBV7-9 and TRBJ2-1 gives the full variable domain: DTGVSQNPRHKITKRGQNVTFRCDPISEHNRLYWYRQTLGQGPEFLTYFQNEAQLEKSRLLSDRFSAERPKGSFSTLEIQRTEQGDSAMYLCASSFSLGEQFFGPGTRLTVL.

With regard to this clone: The same CDR3 can be traced to other DNA sequences in this sample. The genes are TRBV5-1 and TRBJ2-3, with D hard to call. Trimming removed 0 bases from V and 3 bases from J, with 8 bases in between. CDR3 length equals 14 residues. Germline CDR1 and CDR2: SGHRS and YFSETQ. In DNA, the CDR3 is TGCGCCAGCAGCTTGGGCCGGCCTACAGATACGCAGTATTTT. Protein: CASSLGRPTDTQYF.

The rearrangement uses TRBV6-1 and TRBJ1-5; the D is unclear. The V end lost 4 bases, the J end lost 4 bases, and 2 bases lay between the germline ends. The CDR3 length is 11 residues. Looked up from germline, CDR1 is MNHNS and CDR2 is SASEGT. The CDR3 DNA reads TGTGCCAGCAGTGGGAATCAGCCCCAGCATTTT. Its protein product is CASSGNQPQHF.

The gene calls are TRBV9 and TRBJ2-2, with D perhaps TRBD2 (5 bases). Trimming pared 3 bases from V and 5 bases from J, leaving 14 bases between. The V gene's germline CDR1 is SGDLS and CDR2 YYNGEE. The CDR3 spans 15 residues. The CDR3 DNA sequence: TGTGCCAGCAGCGAGAGGACTGGATCTACCGGGGAGCTGTTTTTT. The encoded protein is CASSERTGSTGELFF.

The chain uses TRBV28 and TRBJ2-5, with D perhaps given as TRBD1 or TRBD2 (5 bases each). V was trimmed by 4 bases and J by 4 bases, leaving 16 bases between them. The CDR3 sequence is 15 residues long. Germline V gene sequence: CDR1 MDHEN, CDR2 SYDVKM. The CDR3 protein is CASSSTRDRAETQYF. DNA of the CDR3: TGTGCCAGCAGTTCGACGAGGGACCGCGCAGAGACCCAGTACTTC.

This clone was observed a handful of times. The rearrangement uses TRBV15 and TRBJ2-4, with 8 bases matching TRBD1. Per the germline V gene, CDR1 is LNHNV and CDR2 is YYDKDF (reference sequence). The V and J ends lost 1 base and 15 bases, in that order; junction bases with no gene match: 11. The CDR3 covers 14 residues. As DNA, the CDR3 is TGTGCCACCAGCAGAGGGGACAGGCGGAGGGGGGCGTACTTC. Its translation is CATSRGDRRRGAYF.

CDR3 residues: CASSLVEGTTDTQYF. CDR3 coding DNA: TGTGCCAGCAGCTTAGTGGAAGGGACCACAGATACGCAGTATTTT. The chain employs TRBV7-8 and TRBJ2-3; D assignment may be TRBD1 or TRBD2 (5 bases each). The CDR3 sequence is 15 residues long. V lost 1 base and J lost 2, with 10 bases in between. The germline CDR1 and CDR2 sequences are SGHVS and FQNEAQ.

The chain links TRBV5-1 to TRBJ2-7; TRBD2 matches at 10 bases. The germline gives CDR1 SGHRS, CDR2 YFSETQ. The CDR3 spans 16 residues. With 0 bases clipped from V and 2 bases from J, the junction kept 5 bases outside the gene matches. For the CDR3, the DNA is TGCGCCAGCAGCTTGGCCGCTAGCGGGAGCCCCTACGAGCAGTACTTC. Translating it yields CASSLAASGSPYEQYF.

The V and J genes are TRBV29-1 and TRBJ2-7, with TRBD2 identical over 7 bases. The CDR3 runs to 13 residues. Germline trimming cut 4 bases from V and 1 base from J; bases unmatched to any gene: 4. Germline CDR1 and CDR2: SQVTM and ANQGSEA. The CDR3, as DNA: TGCAGCGTTGGATCTAGCGGTTCCTACGAGCAGTACTTC. Translating it yields CSVGSSGSYEQYF.

This rearrangement joins TRBV13 to TRBJ2-1; 14 positions match TRBD2. Germline CDR1 reads PRHDT; CDR2 reads FYEKMQ (reference sequence). V dropped 4 bases and J dropped 8; count of bases not matched to a gene: 13. This CDR3 spans 18 amino acids. The chain's CDR3 is CASSSARDRLAGGDEQFF. CDR3 sequence (DNA): TGTGCCAGCAGCTCGGCCCGGGACAGACTAGCGGGAGGGGATGAGCAGTTCTTC.

The rearrangement joins TRBV5-1 to TRBJ2-6; unclear D gene. V shed 7 bases and J shed 0 bases, with 8 bases lying between them. The CDR3 contains 14 residues. Germline lookup yields CDR1 SGHRS and CDR2 YFSETQ. CDR3 region: CASRGYSGANVLTF. The CDR3 bases are TGCGCCAGCCGTGGTTACTCTGGGGCCAACGTCCTGACTTTC.

The V gene is TRBV14, the J gene TRBJ2-5; D is undetermined. The length of the CDR3 is 11 residues. Trimming stripped 4 bases from V and 5 bases from J, with 5 bases between. Germline CDR1 SGHDN, CDR2 FVKESK. Here the CDR3 reads CASSRWETQYF. CDR3 nucleotide sequence: TGTGCCAGCAGCCGTTGGGAGACCCAGTACTTC.

CDR3 sequence: CASSYGALQETQYF. DNA of the CDR3: TGTGCCAGCAGCTACGGGGCTCTCCAAGAGACCCAGTACTTC. The chain joins TRBV7-6 to TRBJ2-5; the D call may be TRBD1 or TRBD2 (5 bases each). The CDR3 spans 14 residues. Trimming cost V 4 bases and J 1 base, with 10 bases left between them. The germline V gene has CDR1 SGHVS and CDR2 FNYEAQ. The full variable domain, with the rest looked up from reference TRBV7-6 and TRBJ2-5, is GAGVSQSPRYKVTKRGQDVALRCDPISGHVSLYWYRQALGQGPEFLTYFNYEAQQDKSGLPNDRFSAERPEGSISTLTIQRTEQRDSAMYRCASSYGALQETQYFGPGTRLLVL.

This rearrangement joins TRBV5-1 to TRBJ1-3, with D tentatively TRBD1 (5 bases). The CDR3 runs to 14 residues. CDR1 is SGHRS and CDR2 is YFSETQ in the germline V gene. Deletions cut 5 bases from V and 1 base from J, with 10 bases between. CDR3: CASSSQGSGNTIYF. For the CDR3, the DNA is TGCGCCAGCAGTTCGCAGGGATCTGGAAACACCATATATTTT.

This clone came up a few times. CDR3 bases: TGTGCCAGCTCAAACCTCATCCCTAGCTCCTACAATGAGCAGTTCTTC. Its protein is CASSNLIPSSYNEQFF. The chain employs TRBV18 and TRBJ2-1; D unclear. Germline V gene lookup returns CDR1 KGHSH and CDR2 LQKENI. CDR3 length equals 16 residues. V lost 5 bases, J lost 0 bases, and 14 bases lay in between.